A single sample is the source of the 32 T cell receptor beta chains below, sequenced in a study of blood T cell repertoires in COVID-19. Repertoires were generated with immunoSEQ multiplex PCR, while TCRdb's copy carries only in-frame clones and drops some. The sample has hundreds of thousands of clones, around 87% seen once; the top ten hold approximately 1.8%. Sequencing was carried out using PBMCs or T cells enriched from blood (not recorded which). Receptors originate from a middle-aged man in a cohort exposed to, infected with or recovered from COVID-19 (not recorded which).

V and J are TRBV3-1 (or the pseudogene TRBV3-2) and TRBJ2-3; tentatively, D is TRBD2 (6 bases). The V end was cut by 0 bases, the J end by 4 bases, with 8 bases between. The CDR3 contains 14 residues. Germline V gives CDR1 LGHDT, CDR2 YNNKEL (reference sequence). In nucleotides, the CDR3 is TGTGCCAGCAGCCAAGAGGGGGGATCAGATACGCAGTATTTT. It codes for CASSQEGGSDTQYF.

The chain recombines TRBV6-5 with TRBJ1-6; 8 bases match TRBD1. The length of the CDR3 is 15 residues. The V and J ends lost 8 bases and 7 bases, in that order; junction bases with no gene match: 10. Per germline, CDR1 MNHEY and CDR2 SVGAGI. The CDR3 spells CASGRTGLGNSPLHF. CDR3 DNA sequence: TGTGCCAGCGGCAGGACAGGGTTAGGCAATTCACCCCTCCACTTT.

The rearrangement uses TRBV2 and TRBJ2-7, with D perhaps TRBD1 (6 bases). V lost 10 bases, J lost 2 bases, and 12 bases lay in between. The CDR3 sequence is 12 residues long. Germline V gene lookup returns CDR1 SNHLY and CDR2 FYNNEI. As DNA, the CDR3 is TGTGCCACGAACAGGGATACCTACGAGCAGTACTTC. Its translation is CATNRDTYEQYF.

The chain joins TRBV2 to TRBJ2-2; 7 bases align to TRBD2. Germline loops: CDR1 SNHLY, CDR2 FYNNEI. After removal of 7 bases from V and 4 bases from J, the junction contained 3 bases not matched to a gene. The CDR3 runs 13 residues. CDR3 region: CASTPSGTGELFF. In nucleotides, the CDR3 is TGTGCCAGCACACCTAGCGGCACCGGGGAGCTGTTTTTT.

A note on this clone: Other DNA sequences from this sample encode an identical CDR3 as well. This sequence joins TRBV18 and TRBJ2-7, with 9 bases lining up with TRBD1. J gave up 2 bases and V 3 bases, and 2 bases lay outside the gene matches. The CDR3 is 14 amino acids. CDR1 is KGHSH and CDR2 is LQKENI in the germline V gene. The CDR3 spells CASSPGQGAYEQYF. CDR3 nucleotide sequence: TGTGCCAGCTCACCGGGACAGGGAGCCTACGAGCAGTACTTC.

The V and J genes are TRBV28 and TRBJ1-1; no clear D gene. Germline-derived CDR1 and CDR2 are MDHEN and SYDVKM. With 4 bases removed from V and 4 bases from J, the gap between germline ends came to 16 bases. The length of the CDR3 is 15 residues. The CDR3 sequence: CASSSITARRTEAFF. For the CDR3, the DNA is TGTGCCAGCAGTTCAATTACGGCGCGGCGCACTGAAGCTTTCTTT. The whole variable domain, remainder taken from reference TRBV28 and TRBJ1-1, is DVKVTQSSRYLVKRTGEKVFLECVQDMDHENMFWYRQDPGLGLRLIYFSYDVKMKEKGDIPEGYSVSREKKERFSLILESASTNQTSMYLCASSSITARRTEAFFGQGTRLTVV.

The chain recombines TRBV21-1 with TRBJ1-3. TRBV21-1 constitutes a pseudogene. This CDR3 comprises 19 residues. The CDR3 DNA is TGTGCCAGCAGCAAAGCTCTGTGCCGGGACTTAGACTCTGGAAACACCATATATTTT. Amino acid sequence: CASSKALCRDLDSGNTIYF.

In DNA form, the CDR3 reads TGTGCCAGCAGCTTAGGATGGGGCGGAGAAACCTACGAGCAGTACTTC. As protein: CASSLGWGGETYEQYF. The chain joins TRBV7-8 to TRBJ2-7, with D tentatively TRBD1 (5 bases). With 1 base removed from V and 2 bases from J, the gap between germline ends came to 15 bases. The germline V gene encodes CDR1 SGHVS and CDR2 FQNEAQ. The CDR3 extends over 16 amino acids.

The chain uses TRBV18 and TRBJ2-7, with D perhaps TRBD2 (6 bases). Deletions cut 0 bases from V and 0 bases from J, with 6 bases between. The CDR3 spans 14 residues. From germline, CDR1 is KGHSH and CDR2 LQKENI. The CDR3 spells CASSPPTSSYEQYF. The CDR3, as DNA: TGTGCCAGCTCACCACCGACTAGCTCCTACGAGCAGTACTTC. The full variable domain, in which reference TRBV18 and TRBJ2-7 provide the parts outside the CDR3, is NAGVMQNPRHLVRRRGQEARLRCSPMKGHSHVYWYRQLPEEGLKFMVYLQKENIIDESGMPKERFSAEFPKEGPSILRIQQVVRGDSAAYFCASSPPTSSYEQYFGPGTRLTVT.

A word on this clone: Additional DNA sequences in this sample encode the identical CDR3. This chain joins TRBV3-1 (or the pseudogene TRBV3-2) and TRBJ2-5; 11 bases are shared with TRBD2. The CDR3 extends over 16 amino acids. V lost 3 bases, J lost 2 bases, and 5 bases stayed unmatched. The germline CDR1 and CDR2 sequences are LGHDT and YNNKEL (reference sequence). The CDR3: CASSQALAGGQETQYF. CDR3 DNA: TGTGCCAGCAGCCAGGCCCTAGCGGGAGGTCAAGAGACCCAGTACTTC.

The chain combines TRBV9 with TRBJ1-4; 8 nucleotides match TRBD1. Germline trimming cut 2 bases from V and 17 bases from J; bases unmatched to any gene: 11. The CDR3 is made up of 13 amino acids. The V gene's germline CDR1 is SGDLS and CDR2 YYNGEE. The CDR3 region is CASSVGMDRVLFF. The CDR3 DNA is TGTGCCAGCAGCGTCGGCATGGACAGGGTCCTCTTTTTT.

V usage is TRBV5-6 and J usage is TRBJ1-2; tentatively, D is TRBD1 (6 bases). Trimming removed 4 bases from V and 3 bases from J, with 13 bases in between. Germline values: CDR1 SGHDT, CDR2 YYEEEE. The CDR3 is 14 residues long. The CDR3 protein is CASSVYREYYGYTF. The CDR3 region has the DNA TGTGCCAGCAGCGTGTACAGGGAGTACTATGGCTACACCTTC.

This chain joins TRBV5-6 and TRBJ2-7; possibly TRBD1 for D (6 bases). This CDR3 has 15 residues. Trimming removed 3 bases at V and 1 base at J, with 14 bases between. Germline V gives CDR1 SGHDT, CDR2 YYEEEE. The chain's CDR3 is CASSSLGQGSYEQYF. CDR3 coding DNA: TGTGCCAGCAGCTCCCTGGGGCAGGGGTCCTACGAGCAGTACTTC.

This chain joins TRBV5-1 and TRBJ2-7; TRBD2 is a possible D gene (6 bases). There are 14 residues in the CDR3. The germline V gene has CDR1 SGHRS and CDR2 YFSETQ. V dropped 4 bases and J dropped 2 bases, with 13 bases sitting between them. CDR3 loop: CASSPGSGAYEQYF. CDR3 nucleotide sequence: TGCGCCAGCAGCCCCGGTAGCGGAGCCTACGAGCAGTACTTC.

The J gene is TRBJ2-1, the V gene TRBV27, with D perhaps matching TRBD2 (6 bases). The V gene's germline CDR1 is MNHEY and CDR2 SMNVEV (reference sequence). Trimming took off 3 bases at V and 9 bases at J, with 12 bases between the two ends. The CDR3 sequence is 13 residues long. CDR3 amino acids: CASSFGDLGEQFF. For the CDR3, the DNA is TGTGCCAGCAGTTTCGGGGACTTAGGTGAGCAGTTCTTC.

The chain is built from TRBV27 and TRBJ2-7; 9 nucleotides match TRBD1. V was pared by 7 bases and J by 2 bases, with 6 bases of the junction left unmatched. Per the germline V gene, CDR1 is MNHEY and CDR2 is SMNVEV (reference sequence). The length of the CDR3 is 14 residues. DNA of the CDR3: TGTGCCAGCAAACCTCGACAGGGGGCCTACGAGCAGTACTTC. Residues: CASKPRQGAYEQYF.

The CDR3 spells CASSQSGDTYQPQHF. The CDR3 bases are TGTGCCAGCAGCCAATCGGGGGACACCTATCAGCCCCAGCATTTT. The rearrangement joins TRBV16 to TRBJ1-5; D possibly corresponds to TRBD1 (6 bases). CDR1 is KGHSY and CDR2 is FQNENV in the germline V gene. The CDR3 contains 15 residues. V was cut by 0 bases and J by 5 bases, with 11 bases left in between.

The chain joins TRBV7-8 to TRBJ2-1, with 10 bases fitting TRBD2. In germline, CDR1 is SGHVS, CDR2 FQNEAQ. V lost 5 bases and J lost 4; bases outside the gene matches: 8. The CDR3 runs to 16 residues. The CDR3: CASSPKTSGHYNEQFF. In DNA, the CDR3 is TGTGCCAGCAGCCCCAAGACTAGCGGGCATTACAATGAGCAGTTCTTC. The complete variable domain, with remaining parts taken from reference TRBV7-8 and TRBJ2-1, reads GAGVSQSPRYKVAKRGQDVALRCDPISGHVSLFWYQQALGQGPEFLTYFQNEAQLDKSGLPSDRFFAERPEGSVSTLKIQRTQQEDSAVYLCASSPKTSGHYNEQFFGPGTRLTVL.

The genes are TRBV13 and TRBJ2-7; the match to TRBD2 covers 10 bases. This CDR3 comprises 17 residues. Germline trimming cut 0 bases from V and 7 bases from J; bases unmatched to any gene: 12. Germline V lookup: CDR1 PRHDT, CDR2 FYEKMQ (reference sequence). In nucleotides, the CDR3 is TGTGCCAGCAGCTTAGGCGGCGGGAGCGGGAGGGCGGGAGAGCAGTACTTC. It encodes CASSLGGGSGRAGEQYF.

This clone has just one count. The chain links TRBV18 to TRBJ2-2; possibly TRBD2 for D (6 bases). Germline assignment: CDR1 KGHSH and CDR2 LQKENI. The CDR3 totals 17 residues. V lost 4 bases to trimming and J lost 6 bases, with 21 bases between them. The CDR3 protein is CASSRLAPGRFAGELFF. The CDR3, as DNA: TGTGCCAGCTCACGGCTAGCGCCTGGACGGTTCGCCGGGGAGCTGTTTTTT.

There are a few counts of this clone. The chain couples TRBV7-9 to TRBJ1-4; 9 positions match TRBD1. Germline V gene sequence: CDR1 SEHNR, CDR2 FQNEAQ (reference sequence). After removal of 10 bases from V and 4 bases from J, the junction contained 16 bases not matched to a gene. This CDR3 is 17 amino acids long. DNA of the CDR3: TGTGCCACCTCAAAACAGGGGGCCCTGGGCTTTAATGAAAAACTGTTTTTT. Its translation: CATSKQGALGFNEKLFF. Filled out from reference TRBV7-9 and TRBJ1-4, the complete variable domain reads DTGVSQNPRHKITKRGQNVTFRCDPISEHNRLYWYRQTLGQGPEFLTYFQNEAQLEKSRLLSDRFSAERPKGSFSTLEIQRTEQGDSAMYLCATSKQGALGFNEKLFFGSGTQLSVL.

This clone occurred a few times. This CDR3 is CASSILGQGNQPQHF. CDR3 nucleotides: TGTGCCAGTAGTATACTGGGACAGGGCAATCAGCCCCAGCATTTT. The chain recombines TRBV19 with TRBJ1-5, with 8 bases aligning to TRBD1. CDR1 LNHDA and CDR2 SQIVND come from the germline V gene (reference sequence). Trimming took 2 bases from V and 2 from J; bases not matched to a gene: 2. This CDR3 has 15 residues. The full variable domain, rest sourced from reference TRBV19 and TRBJ1-5, is DGGITQSPKYLFRKEGQNVTLSCEQNLNHDAMYWYRQDPGQGLRLIYYSQIVNDFQKGDIAEGYSVSREKKESFPLTVTSAQKNPTAFYLCASSILGQGNQPQHFGDGTRLSIL.

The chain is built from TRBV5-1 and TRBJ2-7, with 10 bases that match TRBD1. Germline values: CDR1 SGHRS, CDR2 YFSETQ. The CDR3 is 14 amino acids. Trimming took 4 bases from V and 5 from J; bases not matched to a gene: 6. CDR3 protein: CASSATGGQDEQYF. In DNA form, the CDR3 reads TGCGCCAGCAGCGCGACAGGGGGCCAGGACGAGCAGTACTTC. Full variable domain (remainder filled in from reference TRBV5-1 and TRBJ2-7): KAGVTQTPRYLIKTRGQQVTLSCSPISGHRSVSWYQQTPGQGLQFLFEYFSETQRNKGNFPGRFSGRQFSNSRSEMNVSTLELGDSALYLCASSATGGQDEQYFGPGTRLTVT.

CDR3 sequence (DNA): TGTGCCAGCAGCTTGCGAGGGAGTCGTACCGGGGAGCTGTTTTTT. It yields the protein CASSLRGSRTGELFF. The chain combines TRBV5-4 with TRBJ2-2; D might be TRBD2 (5 bases). The germline V gene encodes CDR1 SGHNT and CDR2 YYREEE (reference sequence). The CDR3 runs 15 residues. The V and J ends lost 1 base and 5 bases respectively, with 12 bases between them.

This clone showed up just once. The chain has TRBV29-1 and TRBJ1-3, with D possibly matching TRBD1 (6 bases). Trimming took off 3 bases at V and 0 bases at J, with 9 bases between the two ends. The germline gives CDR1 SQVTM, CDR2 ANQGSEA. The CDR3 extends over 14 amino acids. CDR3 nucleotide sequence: TGCAGCGTTGAGGGACAAAGCTCTGGAAACACCATATATTTT. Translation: CSVEGQSSGNTIYF.

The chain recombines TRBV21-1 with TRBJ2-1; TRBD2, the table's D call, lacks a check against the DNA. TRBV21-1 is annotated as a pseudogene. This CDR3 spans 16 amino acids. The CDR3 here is CASRSSLAGSNNEQFF. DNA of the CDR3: TGTGCCAGCAGGAGCTCGCTAGCGGGAAGCAACAATGAGCAGTTCTTC.

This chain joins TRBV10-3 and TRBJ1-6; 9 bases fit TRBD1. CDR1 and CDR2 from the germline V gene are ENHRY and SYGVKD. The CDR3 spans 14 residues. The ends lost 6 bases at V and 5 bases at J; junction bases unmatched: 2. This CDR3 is CAIRDRGDNSPLHF. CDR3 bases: TGTGCCATCAGGGACAGGGGAGATAATTCACCCCTCCACTTT.

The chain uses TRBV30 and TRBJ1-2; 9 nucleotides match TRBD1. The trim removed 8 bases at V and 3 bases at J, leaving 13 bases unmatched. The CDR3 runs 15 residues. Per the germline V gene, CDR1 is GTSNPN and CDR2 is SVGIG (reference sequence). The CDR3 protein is CAVETRDRDHYGYTF. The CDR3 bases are TGTGCCGTTGAGACCCGGGACAGGGACCACTATGGCTACACCTTC.

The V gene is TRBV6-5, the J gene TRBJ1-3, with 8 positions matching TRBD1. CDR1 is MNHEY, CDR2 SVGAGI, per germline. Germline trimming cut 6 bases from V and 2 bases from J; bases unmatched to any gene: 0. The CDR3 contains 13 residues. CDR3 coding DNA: TGTGCCAGCAGACAGGGGGCTGGAAACACCATATATTTT. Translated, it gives CASRQGAGNTIYF.

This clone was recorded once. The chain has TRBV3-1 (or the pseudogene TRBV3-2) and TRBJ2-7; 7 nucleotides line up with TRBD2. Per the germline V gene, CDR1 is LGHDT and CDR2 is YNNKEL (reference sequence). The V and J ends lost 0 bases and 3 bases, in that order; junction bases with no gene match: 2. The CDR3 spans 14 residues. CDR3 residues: CASSQDPSGYEQYF. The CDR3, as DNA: TGTGCCAGCAGCCAAGACCCTAGCGGCTACGAGCAGTACTTC.

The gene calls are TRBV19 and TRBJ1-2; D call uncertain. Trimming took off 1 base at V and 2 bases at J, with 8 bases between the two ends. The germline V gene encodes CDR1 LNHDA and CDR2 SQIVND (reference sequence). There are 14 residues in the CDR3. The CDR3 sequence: CASSIVVQNYGYTF. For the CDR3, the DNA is TGTGCCAGTAGTATAGTAGTACAGAACTATGGCTACACCTTC. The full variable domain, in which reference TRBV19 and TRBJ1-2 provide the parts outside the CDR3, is DGGITQSPKYLFRKEGQNVTLSCEQNLNHDAMYWYRQDPGQGLRLIYYSQIVNDFQKGDIAEGYSVSREKKESFPLTVTSAQKNPTAFYLCASSIVVQNYGYTFGSGTRLTVV.

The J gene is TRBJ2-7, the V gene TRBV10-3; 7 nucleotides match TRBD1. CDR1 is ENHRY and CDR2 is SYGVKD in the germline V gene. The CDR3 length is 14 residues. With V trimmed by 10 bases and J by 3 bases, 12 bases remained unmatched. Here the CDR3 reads CATAPGTANYEQYF. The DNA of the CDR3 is TGTGCCACCGCACCCGGGACAGCAAACTACGAGCAGTACTTC.